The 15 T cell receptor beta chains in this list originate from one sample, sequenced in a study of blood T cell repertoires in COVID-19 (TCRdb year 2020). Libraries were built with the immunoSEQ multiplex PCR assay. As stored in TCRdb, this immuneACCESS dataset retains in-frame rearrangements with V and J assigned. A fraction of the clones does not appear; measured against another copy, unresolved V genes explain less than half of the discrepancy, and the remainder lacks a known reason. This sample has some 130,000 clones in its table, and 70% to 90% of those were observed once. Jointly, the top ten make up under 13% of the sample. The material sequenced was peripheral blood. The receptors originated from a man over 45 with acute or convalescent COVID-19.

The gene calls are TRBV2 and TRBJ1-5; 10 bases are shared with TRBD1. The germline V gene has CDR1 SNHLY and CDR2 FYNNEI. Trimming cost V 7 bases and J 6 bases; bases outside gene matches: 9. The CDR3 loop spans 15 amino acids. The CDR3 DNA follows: TGTGCCAGCACCACGACAGGGGGCTCTGGTCAGCCCCAGCATTTT. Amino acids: CASTTTGGSGQPQHF.

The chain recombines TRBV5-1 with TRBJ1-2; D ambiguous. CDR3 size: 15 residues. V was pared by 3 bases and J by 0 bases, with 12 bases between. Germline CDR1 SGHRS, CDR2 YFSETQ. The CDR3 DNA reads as TGCGCCAGCAGCTCGACGGGATTTTCTAACTATGGCTACACCTTC. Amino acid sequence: CASSSTGFSNYGYTF.

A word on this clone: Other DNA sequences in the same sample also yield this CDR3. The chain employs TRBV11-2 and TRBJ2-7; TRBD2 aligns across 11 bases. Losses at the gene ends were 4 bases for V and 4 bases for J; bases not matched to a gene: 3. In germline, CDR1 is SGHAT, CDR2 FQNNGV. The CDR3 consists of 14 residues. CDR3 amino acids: CASSSLAGGYEQYF. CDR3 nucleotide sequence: TGTGCCAGCAGCTCGTTAGCGGGAGGGTACGAGCAGTACTTC.

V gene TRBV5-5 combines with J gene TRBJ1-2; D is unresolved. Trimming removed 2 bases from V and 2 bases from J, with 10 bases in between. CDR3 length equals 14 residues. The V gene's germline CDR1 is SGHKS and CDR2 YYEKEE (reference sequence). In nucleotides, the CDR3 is TGTGCCAGCAGCTTTTCAGGAGGGAACTATGGCTACACCTTC. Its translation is CASSFSGGNYGYTF.

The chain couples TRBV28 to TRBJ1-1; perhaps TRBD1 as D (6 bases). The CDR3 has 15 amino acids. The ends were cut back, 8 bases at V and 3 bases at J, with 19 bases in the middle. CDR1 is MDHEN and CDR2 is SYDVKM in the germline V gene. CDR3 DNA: TGTGCCAGCGGGTCGGGGGGCGCTGGGGACACTGAAGCTTTCTTT. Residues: CASGSGGAGDTEAFF.

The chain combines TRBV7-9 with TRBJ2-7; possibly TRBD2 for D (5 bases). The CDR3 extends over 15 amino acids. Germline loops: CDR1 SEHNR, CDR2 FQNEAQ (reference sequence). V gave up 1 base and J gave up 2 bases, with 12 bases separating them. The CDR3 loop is CASSLGSGPTYEQYF. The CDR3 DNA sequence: TGTGCCAGCAGCTTAGGAAGCGGCCCTACCTACGAGCAGTACTTC.

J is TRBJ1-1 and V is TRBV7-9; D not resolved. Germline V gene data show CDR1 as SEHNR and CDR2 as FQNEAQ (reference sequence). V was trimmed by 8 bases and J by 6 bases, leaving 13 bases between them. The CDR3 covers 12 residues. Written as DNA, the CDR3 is TGTGCCAGCGTTAGATCGGTCGCTGAAGCTTTCTTT. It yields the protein CASVRSVAEAFF.

This CDR3 is CASSYQTGVYEQYF. DNA of the CDR3: TGTGCCAGCAGTTACCAGACAGGGGTCTACGAGCAGTACTTC. V usage is TRBV6-5 and J usage is TRBJ2-7; 8 nucleotides agree with TRBD1. From germline, CDR1 is MNHEY and CDR2 SVGAGI. Trimming at V came to 2 bases and at J to 3 bases, leaving 3 bases not matched to a gene. CDR3 length: 14 amino acids.

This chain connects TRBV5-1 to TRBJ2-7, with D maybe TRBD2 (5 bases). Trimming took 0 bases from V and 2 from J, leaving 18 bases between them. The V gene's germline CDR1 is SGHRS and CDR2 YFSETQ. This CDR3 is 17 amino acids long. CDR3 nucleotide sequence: TGCGCCAGCAGCTTGGCGAGCACCCATCGGGGAACCTACGAGCAGTACTTC. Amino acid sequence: CASSLASTHRGTYEQYF. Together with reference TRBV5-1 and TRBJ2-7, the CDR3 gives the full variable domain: KAGVTQTPRYLIKTRGQQVTLSCSPISGHRSVSWYQQTPGQGLQFLFEYFSETQRNKGNFPGRFSGRQFSNSRSEMNVSTLELGDSALYLCASSLASTHRGTYEQYFGPGTRLTVT.

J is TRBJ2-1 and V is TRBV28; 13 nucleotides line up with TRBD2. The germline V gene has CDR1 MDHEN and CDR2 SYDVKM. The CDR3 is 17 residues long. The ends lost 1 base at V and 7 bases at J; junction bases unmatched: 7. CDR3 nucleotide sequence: TGTGCCAGCAGTTTATCCCCCGGGACTAGCGGGAATAATGAGCAGTTCTTC. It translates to CASSLSPGTSGNNEQFF.

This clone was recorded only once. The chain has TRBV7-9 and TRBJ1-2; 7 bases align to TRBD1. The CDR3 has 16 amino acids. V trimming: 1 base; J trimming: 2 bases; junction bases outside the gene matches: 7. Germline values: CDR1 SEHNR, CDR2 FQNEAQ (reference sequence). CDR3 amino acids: CASSLGGPGQNYGYTF. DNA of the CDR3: TGTGCCAGCAGCTTAGGGGGGCCGGGACAGAACTATGGCTACACCTTC.

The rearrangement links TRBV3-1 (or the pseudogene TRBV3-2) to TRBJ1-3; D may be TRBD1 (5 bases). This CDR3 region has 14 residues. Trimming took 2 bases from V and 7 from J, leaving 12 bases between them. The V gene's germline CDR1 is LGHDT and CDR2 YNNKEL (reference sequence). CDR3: CASSQSRQFNTIYF. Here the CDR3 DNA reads TGTGCCAGCAGCCAATCGAGACAGTTTAACACCATATATTTT.

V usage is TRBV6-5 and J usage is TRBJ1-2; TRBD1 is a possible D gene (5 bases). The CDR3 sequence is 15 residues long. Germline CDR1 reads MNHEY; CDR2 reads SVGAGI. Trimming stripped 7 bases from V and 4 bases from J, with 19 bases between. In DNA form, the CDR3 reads TGTGCCAGCACCAACACCAGGGCGGCCCGCTATGGCTACACCTTC. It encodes CASTNTRAARYGYTF.

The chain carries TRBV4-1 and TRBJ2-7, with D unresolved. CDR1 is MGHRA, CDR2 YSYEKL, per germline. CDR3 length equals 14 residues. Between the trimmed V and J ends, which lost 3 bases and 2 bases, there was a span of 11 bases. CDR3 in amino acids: CASSHPDTPYEQYF. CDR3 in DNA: TGCGCCAGCAGCCACCCAGATACCCCCTACGAGCAGTACTTC.

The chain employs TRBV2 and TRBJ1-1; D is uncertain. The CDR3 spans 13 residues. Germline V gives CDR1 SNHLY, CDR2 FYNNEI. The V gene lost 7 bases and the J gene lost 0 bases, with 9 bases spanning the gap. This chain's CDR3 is CASTPILNTEAFF. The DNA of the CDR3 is TGTGCCAGCACCCCTATTTTGAACACTGAAGCTTTCTTT.